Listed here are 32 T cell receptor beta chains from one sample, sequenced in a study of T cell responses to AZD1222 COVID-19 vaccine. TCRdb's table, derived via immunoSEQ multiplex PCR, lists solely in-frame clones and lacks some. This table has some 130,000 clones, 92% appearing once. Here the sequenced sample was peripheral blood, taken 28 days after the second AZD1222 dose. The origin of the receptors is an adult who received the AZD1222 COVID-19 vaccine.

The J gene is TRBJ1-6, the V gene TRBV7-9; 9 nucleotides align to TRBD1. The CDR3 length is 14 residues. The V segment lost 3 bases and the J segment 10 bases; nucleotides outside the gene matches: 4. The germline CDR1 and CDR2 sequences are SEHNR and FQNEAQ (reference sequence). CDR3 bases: TGTGCCAGCAGCTTTGGACAGGGGTACTCACCCCTCCACTTT. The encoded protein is CASSFGQGYSPLHF. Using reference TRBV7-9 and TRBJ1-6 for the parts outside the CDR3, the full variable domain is DTGVSQNPRHKITKRGQNVTFRCDPISEHNRLYWYRQTLGQGPEFLTYFQNEAQLEKSRLLSDRFSAERPKGSFSTLEIQRTEQGDSAMYLCASSFGQGYSPLHFGNGTRLTVT.

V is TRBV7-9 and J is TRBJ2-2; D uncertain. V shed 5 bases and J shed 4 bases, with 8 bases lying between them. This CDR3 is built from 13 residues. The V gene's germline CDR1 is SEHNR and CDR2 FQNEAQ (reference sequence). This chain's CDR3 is CASSIRITGELFF. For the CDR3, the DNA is TGTGCCAGCAGCATTCGGATCACCGGGGAGCTGTTTTTT.

The CDR3 is CASSLDVGQETQYF. The CDR3 DNA is TGCGCCAGCAGCTTGGACGTAGGGCAAGAGACCCAGTACTTC. This chain joins TRBV5-1 and TRBJ2-5; no definite D call. CDR1 and CDR2 from the germline V gene are SGHRS and YFSETQ. V gave up 0 bases and J gave up 2 bases, with 8 bases separating them. This CDR3 contains 14 residues.

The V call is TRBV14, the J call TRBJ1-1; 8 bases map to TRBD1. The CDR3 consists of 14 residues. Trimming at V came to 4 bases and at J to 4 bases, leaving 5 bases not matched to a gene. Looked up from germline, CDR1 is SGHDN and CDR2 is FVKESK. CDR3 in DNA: TGTGCCAGCAGCCCATCAGGGGGCGGCACTGAAGCTTTCTTT. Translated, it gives CASSPSGGGTEAFF.

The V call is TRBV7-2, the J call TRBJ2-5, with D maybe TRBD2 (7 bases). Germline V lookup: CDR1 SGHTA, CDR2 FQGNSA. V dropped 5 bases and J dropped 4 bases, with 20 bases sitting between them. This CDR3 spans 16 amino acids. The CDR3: CASSAGEGGRAETQYF. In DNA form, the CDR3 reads TGTGCCAGCAGCGCTGGGGAGGGGGGGCGCGCAGAGACCCAGTACTTC.

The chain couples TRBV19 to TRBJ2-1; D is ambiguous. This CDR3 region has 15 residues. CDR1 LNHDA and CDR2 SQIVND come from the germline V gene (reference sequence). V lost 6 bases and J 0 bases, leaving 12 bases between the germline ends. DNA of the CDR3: TGTGCCAGTAGGCTAACGTTGAGCTCCTACAATGAGCAGTTCTTC. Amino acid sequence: CASRLTLSSYNEQFF.

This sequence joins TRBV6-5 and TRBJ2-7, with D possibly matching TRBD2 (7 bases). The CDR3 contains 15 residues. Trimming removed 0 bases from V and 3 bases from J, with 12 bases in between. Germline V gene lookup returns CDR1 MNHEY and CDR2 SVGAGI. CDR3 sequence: CASSYSGGALYEQYF. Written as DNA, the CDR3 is TGTGCCAGCAGTTACTCAGGGGGGGCTCTCTACGAGCAGTACTTC.

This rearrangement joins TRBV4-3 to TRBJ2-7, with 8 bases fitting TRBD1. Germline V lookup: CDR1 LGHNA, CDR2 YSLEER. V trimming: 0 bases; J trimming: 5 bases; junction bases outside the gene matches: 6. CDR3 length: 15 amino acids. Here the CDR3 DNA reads TGCGCCAGCAGCCAAGATGTTAGGACAGGGAACGAGCAGTACTTC. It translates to CASSQDVRTGNEQYF.

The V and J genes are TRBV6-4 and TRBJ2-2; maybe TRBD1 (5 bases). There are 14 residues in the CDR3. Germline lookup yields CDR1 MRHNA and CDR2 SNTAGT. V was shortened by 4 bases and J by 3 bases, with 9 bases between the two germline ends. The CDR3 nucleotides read TGTGCCAGCAGTGCGAGCAGGGACACCGGGGAGCTGTTTTTT. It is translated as CASSASRDTGELFF.

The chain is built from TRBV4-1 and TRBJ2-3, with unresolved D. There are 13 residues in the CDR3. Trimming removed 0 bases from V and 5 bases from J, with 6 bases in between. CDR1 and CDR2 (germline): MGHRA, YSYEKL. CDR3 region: CASSQDLGDTQYF. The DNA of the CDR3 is TGCGCCAGCAGCCAAGATCTAGGAGATACGCAGTATTTT.

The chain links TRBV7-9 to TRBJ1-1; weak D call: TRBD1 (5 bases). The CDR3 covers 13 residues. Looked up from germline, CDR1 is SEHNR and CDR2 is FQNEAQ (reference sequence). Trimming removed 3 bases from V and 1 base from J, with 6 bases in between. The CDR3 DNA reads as TGTGCCAGCAGCTTTACAGGGAACACTGAAGCTTTCTTT. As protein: CASSFTGNTEAFF.

This chain's CDR3 is CASSLWTSSGEQYF. CDR3 in DNA: TGCGCCAGCAGCCTGTGGACTAGCTCGGGCGAGCAGTACTTC. The J gene is TRBJ2-7, the V gene TRBV5-1; 8 bases agree with TRBD2. The V gene end was trimmed by 4 bases and the J gene end by 6 bases; junction bases not matched to a gene: 9. CDR1 is SGHRS, CDR2 YFSETQ, per germline. CDR3 length: 14 amino acids.

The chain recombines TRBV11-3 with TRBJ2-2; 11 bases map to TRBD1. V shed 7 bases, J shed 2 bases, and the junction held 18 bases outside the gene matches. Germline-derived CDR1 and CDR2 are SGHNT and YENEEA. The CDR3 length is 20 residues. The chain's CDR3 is CASMDRTGGELGKNTGELFF. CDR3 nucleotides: TGTGCCAGCATGGATAGGACAGGGGGCGAGTTAGGAAAAAACACCGGGGAGCTGTTTTTT. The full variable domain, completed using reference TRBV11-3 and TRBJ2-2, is EAGVVQSPRYKIIEKKQPVAFWCNPISGHNTLYWYLQNLGQGPELLIRYENEEAVDDSQLPKDRFSAERLKGVDSTLKIQPAELGDSAVYLCASMDRTGGELGKNTGELFFGEGSRLTVL.

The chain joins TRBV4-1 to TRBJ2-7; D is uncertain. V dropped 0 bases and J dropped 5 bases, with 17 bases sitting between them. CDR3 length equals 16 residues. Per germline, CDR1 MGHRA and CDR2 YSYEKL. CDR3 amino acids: CASSQDLGSQKDEQYF. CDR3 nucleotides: TGCGCCAGCAGCCAAGATTTAGGCAGCCAAAAGGACGAGCAGTACTTC.

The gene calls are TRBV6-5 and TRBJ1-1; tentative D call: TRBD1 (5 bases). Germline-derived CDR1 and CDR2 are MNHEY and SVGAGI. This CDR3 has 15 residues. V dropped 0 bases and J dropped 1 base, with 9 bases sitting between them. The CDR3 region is CASSYSSRGNTEAFF. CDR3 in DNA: TGTGCCAGCAGTTACTCGTCGAGGGGGAACACTGAAGCTTTCTTT.

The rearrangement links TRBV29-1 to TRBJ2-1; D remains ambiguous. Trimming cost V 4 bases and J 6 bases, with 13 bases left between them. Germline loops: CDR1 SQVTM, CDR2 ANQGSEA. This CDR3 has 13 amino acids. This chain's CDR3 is CSVAGQAGNEQFF. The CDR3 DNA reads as TGCAGCGTTGCTGGGCAGGCCGGCAATGAGCAGTTCTTC.

The CDR3 reads CASSILGTRNVDEQFF. Here the CDR3 DNA reads TGTGCCAGTAGTATTCTTGGGACTAGAAATGTCGATGAGCAGTTCTTC. This chain uses TRBV19 with TRBJ2-1; TRBD2 matches at 8 bases. V lost 3 bases and J lost 8; bases outside the gene matches: 12. CDR1 LNHDA and CDR2 SQIVND come from the germline V gene (reference sequence). CDR3 length: 16 amino acids.

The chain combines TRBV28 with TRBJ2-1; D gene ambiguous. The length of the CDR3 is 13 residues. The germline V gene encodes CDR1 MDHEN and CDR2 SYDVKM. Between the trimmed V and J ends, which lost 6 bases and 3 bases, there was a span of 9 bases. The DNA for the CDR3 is TGTGCCAGCAGCTCGGCGATCTACAATGAGCAGTTCTTC. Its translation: CASSSAIYNEQFF.

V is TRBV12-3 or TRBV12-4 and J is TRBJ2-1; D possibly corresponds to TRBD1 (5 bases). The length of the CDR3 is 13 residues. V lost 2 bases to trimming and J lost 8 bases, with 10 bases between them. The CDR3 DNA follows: TGTGCCAGCAGTTTAACAGGTAACCATGAGCAGTTCTTC. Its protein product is CASSLTGNHEQFF.

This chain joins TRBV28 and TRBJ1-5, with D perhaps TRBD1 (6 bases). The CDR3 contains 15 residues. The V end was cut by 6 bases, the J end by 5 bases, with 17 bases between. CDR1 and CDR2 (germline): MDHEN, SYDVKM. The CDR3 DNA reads TGTGCCAGCAGCGACAGCACAGGGCGGTATCAGCCCCAGCATTTT. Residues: CASSDSTGRYQPQHF.

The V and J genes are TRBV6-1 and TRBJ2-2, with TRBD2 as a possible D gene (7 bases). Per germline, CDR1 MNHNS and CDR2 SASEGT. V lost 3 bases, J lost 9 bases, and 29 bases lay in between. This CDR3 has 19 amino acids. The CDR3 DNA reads TGTGCCAGCAGTGACTATCAGACTAGCTCGAGGAGTGGGGGGCGGGAGCTGTTTTTT. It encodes CASSDYQTSSRSGGRELFF.

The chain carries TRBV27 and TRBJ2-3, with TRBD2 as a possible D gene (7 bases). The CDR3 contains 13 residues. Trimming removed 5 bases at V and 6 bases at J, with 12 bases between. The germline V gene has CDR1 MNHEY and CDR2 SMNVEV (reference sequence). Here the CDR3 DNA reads TGTGCCAGCAGTCAGGGAGGGGGGGATACGCAGTATTTT. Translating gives CASSQGGGDTQYF.

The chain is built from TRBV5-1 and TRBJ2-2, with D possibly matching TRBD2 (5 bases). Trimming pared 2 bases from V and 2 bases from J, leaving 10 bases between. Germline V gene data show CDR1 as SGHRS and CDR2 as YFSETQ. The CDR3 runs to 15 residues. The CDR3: CASSLRTGNTGELFF. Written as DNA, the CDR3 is TGCGCCAGCAGCTTAAGGACTGGTAACACCGGGGAGCTGTTTTTT.

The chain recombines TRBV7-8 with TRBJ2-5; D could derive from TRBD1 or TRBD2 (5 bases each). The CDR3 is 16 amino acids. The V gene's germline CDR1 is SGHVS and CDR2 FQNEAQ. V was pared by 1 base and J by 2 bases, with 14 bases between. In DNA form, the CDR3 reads TGTGCCAGCAGCTTAGTGGTCGGGACCGTACAAGAGACCCAGTACTTC. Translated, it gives CASSLVVGTVQETQYF.

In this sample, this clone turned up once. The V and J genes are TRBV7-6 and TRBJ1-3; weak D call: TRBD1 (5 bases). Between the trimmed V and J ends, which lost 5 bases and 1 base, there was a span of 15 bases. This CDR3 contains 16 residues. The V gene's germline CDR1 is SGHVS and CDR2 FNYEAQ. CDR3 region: CASSPASGGSGNTIYF. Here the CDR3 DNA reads TGTGCCAGCAGCCCCGCTTCCGGGGGATCTGGAAACACCATATATTTT.

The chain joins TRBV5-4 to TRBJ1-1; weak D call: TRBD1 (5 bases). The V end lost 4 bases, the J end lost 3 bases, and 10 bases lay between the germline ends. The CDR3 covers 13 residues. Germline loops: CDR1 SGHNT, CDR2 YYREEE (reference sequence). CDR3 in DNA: TGTGCCAGCAGCGAGGGACTCGACACTGAAGCTTTCTTT. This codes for CASSEGLDTEAFF.

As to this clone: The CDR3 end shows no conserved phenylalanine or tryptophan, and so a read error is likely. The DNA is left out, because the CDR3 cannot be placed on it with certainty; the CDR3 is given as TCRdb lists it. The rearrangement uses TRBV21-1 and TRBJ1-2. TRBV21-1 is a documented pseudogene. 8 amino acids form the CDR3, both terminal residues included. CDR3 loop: CARPSDAR.

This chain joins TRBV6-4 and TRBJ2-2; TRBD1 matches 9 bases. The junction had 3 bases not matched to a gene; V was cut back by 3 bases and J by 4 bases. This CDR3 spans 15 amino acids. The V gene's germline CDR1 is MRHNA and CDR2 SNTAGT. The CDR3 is CASSEQGAPTGELFF. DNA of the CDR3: TGTGCCAGCAGTGAACAGGGGGCTCCCACCGGGGAGCTGTTTTTT.

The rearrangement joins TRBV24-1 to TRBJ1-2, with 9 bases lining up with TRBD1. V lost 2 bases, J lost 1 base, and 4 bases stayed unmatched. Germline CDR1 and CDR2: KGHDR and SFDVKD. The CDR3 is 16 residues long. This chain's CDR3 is CATSDSQGAVNYGYTF. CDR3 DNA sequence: TGTGCCACCAGTGATTCACAGGGGGCTGTTAACTATGGCTACACCTTC.

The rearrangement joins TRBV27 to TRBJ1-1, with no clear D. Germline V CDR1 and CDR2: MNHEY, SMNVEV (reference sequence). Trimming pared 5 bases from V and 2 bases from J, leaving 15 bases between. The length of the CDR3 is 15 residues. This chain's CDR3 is CASSPAPRSNTEAFF. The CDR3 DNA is TGTGCCAGCAGTCCGGCCCCACGGTCAAACACTGAAGCTTTCTTT.

The CDR3 loop reads CASSRSRQANSPLHF. For the CDR3, the DNA is TGTGCCAGCAGCCGTTCTCGACAGGCGAATTCACCCCTCCACTTT. The chain combines TRBV7-9 with TRBJ1-6; possible D gene TRBD1, 6 bases. There are 15 residues in the CDR3. V was trimmed by 5 bases and J by 7 bases, leaving 15 bases between them. In germline, CDR1 is SEHNR, CDR2 FQNEAQ (reference sequence).

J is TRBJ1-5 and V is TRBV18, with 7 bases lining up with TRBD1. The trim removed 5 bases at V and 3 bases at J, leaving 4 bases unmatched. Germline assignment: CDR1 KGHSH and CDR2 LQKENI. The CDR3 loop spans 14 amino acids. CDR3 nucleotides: TGTGCCAGCTCATCCGGACAGGACAATCAGCCCCAGCATTTT. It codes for CASSSGQDNQPQHF.